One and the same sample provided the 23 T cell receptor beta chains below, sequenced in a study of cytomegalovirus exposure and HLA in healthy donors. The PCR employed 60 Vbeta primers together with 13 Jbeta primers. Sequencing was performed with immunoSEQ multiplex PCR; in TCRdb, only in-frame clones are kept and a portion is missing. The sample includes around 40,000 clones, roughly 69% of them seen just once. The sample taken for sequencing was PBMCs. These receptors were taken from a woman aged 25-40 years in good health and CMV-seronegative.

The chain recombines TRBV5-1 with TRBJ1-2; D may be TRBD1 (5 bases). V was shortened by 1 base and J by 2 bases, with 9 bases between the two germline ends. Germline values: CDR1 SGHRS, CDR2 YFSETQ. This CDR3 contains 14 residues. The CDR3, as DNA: TGCGCCAGCAGCTTGACGGGGGGGAACTATGGCTACACCTTC. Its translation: CASSLTGGNYGYTF.

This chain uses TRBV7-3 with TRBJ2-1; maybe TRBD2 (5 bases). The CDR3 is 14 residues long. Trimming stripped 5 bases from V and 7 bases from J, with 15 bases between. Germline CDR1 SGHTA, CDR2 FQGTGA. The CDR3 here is CASSPQKGANEQFF. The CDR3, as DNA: TGTGCCAGCAGCCCCCAGAAGGGAGCGAATGAGCAGTTCTTC.

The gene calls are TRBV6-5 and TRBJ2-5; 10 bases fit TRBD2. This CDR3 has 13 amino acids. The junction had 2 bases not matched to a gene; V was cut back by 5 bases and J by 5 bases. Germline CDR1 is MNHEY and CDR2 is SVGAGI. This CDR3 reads CASSDSGGETQYF. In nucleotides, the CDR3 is TGTGCCAGCAGTGATAGCGGGGGGGAGACCCAGTACTTC.

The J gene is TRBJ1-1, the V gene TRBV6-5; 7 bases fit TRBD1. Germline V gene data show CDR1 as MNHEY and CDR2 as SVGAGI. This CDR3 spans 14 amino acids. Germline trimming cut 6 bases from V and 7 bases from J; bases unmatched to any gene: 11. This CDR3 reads CASRQGTAGYEAFF. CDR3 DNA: TGTGCCAGCAGACAGGGGACCGCAGGATATGAAGCTTTCTTT.

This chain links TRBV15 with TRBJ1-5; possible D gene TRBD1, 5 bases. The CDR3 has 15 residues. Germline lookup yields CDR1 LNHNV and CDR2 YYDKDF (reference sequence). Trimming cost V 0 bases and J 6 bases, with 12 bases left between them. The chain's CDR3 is CATSRDKGLSQPQHF. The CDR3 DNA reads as TGTGCCACCAGCAGAGACAAGGGGTTGAGTCAGCCCCAGCATTTT.

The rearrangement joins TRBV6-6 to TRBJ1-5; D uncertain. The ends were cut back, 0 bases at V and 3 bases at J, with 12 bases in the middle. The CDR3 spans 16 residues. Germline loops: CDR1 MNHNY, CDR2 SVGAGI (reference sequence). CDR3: CASSYSAQQYNQPQHF. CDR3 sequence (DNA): TGTGCCAGCAGTTACTCTGCACAGCAATACAATCAGCCCCAGCATTTT.

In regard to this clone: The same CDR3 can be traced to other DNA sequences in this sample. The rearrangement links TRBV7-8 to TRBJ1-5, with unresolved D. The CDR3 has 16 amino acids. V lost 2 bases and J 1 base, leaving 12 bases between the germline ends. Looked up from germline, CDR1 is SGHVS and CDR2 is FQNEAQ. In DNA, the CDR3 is TGTGCCAGCAGCTTAAGGCCGGGGATCAGCAATCAGCCCCAGCATTTT. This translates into CASSLRPGISNQPQHF.

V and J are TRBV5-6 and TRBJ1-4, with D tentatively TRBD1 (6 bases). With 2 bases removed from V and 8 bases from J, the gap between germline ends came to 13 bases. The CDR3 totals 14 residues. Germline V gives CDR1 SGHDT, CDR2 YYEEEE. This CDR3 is CASSFGRGGEKLFF. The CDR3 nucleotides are TGTGCCAGCAGCTTCGGCAGGGGCGGGGAAAAACTGTTTTTT.

In DNA form, the CDR3 reads TGCGGGGGACATTCGCAAGAGACCCAGTACTTC. As protein: CGGHSQETQYF. The J gene is TRBJ2-5, the V gene TRBV20-1; D is possibly TRBD1 (6 bases). This CDR3 contains 11 residues. CDR1 and CDR2 (germline): DFQATT, SNEGSKA (reference sequence).

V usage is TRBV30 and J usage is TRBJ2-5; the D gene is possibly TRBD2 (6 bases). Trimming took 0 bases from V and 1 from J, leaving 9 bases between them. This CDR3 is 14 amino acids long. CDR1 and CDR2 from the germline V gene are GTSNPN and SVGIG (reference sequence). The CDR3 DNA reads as TGTGCCTGGAGTGTAGGCGGGACCCAAGAGACCCAGTACTTC. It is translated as CAWSVGGTQETQYF.

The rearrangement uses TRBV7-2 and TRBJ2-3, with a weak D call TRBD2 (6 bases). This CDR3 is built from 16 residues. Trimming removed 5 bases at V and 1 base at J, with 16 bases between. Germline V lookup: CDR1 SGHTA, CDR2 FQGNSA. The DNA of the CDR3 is TGTGCCAGCAGCCCCCGGGCGGGAAAGGGCACAGATACGCAGTATTTT. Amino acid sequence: CASSPRAGKGTDTQYF.

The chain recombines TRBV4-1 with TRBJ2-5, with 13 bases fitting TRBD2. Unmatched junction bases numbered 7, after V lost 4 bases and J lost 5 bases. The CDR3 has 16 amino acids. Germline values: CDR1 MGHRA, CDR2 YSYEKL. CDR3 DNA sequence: TGCGCCAGCAGCCTTGGACTAGCGGGGGAGGGGGAGACCCAGTACTTC. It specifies CASSLGLAGEGETQYF.

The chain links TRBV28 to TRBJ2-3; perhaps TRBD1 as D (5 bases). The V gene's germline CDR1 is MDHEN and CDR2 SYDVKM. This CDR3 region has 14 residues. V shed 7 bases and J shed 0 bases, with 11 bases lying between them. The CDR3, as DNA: TGTGCCAGCACCTCAGGGATTAGCACAGATACGCAGTATTTT. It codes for CASTSGISTDTQYF. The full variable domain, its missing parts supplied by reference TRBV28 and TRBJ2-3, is DVKVTQSSRYLVKRTGEKVFLECVQDMDHENMFWYRQDPGLGLRLIYFSYDVKMKEKGDIPEGYSVSREKKERFSLILESASTNQTSMYLCASTSGISTDTQYFGPGTRLTVL.

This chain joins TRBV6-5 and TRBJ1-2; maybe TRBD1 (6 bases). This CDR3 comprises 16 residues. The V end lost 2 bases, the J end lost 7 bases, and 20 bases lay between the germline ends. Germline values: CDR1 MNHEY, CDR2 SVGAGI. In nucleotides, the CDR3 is TGTGCCAGCAGTTACCATGACCTGGGGGGGGCCGGTGGCTACACCTTC. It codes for CASSYHDLGGAGGYTF.

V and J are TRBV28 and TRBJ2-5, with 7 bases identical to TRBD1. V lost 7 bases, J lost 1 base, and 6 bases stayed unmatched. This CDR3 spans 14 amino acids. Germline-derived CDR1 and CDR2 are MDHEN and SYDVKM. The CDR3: CASTKDRIQETQYF. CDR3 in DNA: TGTGCCAGCACCAAGGACAGGATCCAAGAGACCCAGTACTTC. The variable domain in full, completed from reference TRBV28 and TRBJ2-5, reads DVKVTQSSRYLVKRTGEKVFLECVQDMDHENMFWYRQDPGLGLRLIYFSYDVKMKEKGDIPEGYSVSREKKERFSLILESASTNQTSMYLCASTKDRIQETQYFGPGTRLLVL.

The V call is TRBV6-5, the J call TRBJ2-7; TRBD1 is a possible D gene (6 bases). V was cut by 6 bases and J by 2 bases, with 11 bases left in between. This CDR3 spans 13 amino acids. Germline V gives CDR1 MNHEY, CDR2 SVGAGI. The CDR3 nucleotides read TGTGCCAGCAGCACGGACAGTCCCTACGAGCAGTACTTC. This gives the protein CASSTDSPYEQYF.

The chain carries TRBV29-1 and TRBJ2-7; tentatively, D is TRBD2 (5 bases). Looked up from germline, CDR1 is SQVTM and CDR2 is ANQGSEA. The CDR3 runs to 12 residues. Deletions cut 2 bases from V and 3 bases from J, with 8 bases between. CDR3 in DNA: TGCAGCGTTGAATTACGGGACTACGAGCAGTACTTC. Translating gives CSVELRDYEQYF.

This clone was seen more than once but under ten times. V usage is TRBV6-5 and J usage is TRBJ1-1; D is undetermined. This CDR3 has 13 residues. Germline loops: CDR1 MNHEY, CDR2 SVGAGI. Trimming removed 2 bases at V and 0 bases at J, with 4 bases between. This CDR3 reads CASSYDMNTEAFF. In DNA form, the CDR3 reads TGTGCCAGCAGTTACGACATGAACACTGAAGCTTTCTTT.

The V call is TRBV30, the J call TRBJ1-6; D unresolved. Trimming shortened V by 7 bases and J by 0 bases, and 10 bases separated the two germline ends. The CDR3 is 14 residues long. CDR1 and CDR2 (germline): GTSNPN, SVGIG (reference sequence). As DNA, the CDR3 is TGTGCCTCCAGATCCAGCTCCTATAATTCACCCCTCCACTTT. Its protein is CASRSSSYNSPLHF.

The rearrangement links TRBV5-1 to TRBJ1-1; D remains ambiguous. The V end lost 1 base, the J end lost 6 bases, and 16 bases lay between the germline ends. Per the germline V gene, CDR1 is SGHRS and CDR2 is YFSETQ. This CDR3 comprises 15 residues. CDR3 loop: CASSLLPARASEAFF. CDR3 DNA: TGCGCCAGCAGCTTGCTTCCGGCGAGGGCCTCTGAAGCTTTCTTT.

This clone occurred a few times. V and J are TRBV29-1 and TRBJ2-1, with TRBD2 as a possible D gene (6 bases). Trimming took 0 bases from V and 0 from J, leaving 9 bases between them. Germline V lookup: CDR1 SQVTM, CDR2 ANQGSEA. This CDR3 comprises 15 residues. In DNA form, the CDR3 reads TGCAGCGTTGAAGATTACGGGAGCTCCTACAATGAGCAGTTCTTC. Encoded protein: CSVEDYGSSYNEQFF.

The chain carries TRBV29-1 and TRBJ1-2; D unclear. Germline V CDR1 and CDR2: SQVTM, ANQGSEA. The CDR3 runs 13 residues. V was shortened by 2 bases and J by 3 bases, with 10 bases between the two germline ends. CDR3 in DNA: TGCAGCGTTGAACGGGGTAGCCACTATGGCTACACCTTC. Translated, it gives CSVERGSHYGYTF.

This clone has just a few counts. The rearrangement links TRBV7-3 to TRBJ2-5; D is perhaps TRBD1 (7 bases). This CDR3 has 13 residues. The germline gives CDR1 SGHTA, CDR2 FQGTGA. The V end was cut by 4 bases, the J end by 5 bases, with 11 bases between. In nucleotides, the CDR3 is TGTGCCAGCAGCTCGACAGGGAGGGAGACCCAGTACTTC. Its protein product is CASSSTGRETQYF.